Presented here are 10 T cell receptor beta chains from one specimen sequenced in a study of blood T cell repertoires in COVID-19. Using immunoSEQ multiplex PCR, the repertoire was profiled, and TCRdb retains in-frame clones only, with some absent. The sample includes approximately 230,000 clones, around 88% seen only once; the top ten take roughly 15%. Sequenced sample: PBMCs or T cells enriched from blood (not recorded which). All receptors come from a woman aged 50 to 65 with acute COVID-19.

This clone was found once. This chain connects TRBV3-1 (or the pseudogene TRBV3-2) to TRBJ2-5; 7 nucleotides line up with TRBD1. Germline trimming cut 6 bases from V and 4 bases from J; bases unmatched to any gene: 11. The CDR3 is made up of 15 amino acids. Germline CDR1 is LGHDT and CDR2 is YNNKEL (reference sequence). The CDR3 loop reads CASSRLGQGVETQYF. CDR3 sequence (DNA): TGTGCCAGCAGTCGTCTGGGGCAGGGGGTAGAGACCCAGTACTTC.

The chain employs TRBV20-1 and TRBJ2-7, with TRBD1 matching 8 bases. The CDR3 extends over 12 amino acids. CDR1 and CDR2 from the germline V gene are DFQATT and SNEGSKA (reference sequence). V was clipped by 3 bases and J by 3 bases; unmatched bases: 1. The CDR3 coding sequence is TGCAGTGCTAGTGGGACAGGCTACGAGCAGTACTTC. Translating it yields CSASGTGYEQYF.

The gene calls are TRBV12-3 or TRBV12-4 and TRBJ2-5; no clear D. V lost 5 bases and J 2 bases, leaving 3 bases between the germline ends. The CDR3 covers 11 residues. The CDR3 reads CASSLQETQYF. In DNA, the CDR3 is TGTGCCAGCAGTCTTCAAGAGACCCAGTACTTC.

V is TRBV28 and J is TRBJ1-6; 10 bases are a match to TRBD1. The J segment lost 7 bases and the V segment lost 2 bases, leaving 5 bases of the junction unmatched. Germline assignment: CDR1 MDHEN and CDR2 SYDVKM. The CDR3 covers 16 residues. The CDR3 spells CASSLPGDRGNSPLHF. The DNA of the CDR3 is TGTGCCAGCAGTTTACCCGGGGACAGGGGAAATTCACCCCTCCACTTT.

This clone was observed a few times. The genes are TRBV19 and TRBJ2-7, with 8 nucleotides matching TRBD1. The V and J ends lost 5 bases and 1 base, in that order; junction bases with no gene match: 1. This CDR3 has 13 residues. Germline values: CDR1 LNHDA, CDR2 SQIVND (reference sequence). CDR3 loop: CASSWDRSYEQYF. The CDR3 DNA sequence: TGTGCCAGTAGTTGGGACAGGTCCTACGAGCAGTACTTC.

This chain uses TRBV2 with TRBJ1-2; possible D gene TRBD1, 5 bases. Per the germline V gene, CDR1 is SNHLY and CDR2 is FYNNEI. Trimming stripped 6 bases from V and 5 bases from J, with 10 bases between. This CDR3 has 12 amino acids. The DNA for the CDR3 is TGTGCCAGCAGGGGGCAGGGTTATGGCTACACCTTC. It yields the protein CASRGQGYGYTF.

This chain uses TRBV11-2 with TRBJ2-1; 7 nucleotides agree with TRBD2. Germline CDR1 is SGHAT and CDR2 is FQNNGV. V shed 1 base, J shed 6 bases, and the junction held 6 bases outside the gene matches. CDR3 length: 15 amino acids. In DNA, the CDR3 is TGTGCCAGCAGCTTAGGGCTAGCGGTTATCAATGAGCAGTTCTTC. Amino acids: CASSLGLAVINEQFF.

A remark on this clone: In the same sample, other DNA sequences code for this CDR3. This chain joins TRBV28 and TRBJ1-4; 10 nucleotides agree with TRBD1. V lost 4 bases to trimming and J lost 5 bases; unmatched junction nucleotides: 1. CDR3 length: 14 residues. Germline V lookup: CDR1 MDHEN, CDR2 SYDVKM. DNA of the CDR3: TGTGCCAGCAGTTCGGGACAGGGGAATGAAAAACTGTTTTTT. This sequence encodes CASSSGQGNEKLFF.

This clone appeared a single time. The CDR3 DNA follows: TGTGCCAGCTCACCAACGGACAGGGGGACTTCCTTGTCTGGGGCCAACGTCCTGACTTTC. Translated: CASSPTDRGTSLSGANVLTF. This sequence joins TRBV18 and TRBJ2-6, with TRBD1 matching 10 bases. Trimming cost V 2 bases and J 1 base; bases outside gene matches: 11. The germline CDR1 and CDR2 sequences are KGHSH and LQKENI. This CDR3 has 20 residues.

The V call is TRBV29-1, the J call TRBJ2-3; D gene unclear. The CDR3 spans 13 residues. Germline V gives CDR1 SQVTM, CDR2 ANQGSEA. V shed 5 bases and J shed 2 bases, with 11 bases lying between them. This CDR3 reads CSVLFDFTDTQYF. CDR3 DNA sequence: TGCAGCGTTCTTTTTGACTTCACAGATACGCAGTATTTT.